Sequencing of this TCR beta chain was carried out in a study of cytomegalovirus exposure and HLA in healthy donors. CDR3 length: 16 amino acids. Looked up from germline, CDR1 is SGHNT and CDR2 is YYREEE (reference sequence). The V segment lost 3 bases and the J segment 4 bases; nucleotides outside the gene matches: 8. 13 Jbeta primers and 60 Vbeta primers were used for the PCR. The table came from immunoSEQ multiplex PCR; TCRdb's copy has only in-frame clones and leaves some out. The sample carries some 190,000 clones, 70% to 80% recorded once. Donors had nominal health at sampling but likely had unrecorded immune exposures.

This sequence originates from a woman in her 50s in good health and CMV-seronegative. The sequencing sample was made of PBMCs. J is TRBJ2-2 and V is TRBV5-4, with 8 bases identical to TRBD1. CDR3 coding DNA: TGTGCCAGCAGCTCAAGGACAGGGTGGCGCACCGGGGAGCTGTTTTTT. This encodes CASSSRTGWRTGELFF.